The 18 T cell receptor beta chains below all came from one sample that was sequenced in a study of cytomegalovirus exposure and HLA in healthy donors. The PCR ran on 60 Vbeta and 13 Jbeta primers. The method was immunoSEQ multiplex PCR; TCRdb's version includes in-frame clones alone and lacks a portion of them. This table has around 130,000 clones, roughly 74% appearing once. Material: PBMCs. The receptors were sampled from a woman between 45 and 65 years old in good health and CMV-seropositive.

The rearrangement uses TRBV11-2 and TRBJ2-3; the D is unclear. The CDR3 is 14 residues long. Germline V lookup: CDR1 SGHAT, CDR2 FQNNGV. Trimming cost V 0 bases and J 2 bases, with 6 bases left between them. CDR3 sequence: CASSLDRVTDTQYF. DNA of the CDR3: TGTGCCAGCAGCTTAGATCGGGTCACAGATACGCAGTATTTT.

The chain is built from TRBV6-1 and TRBJ2-5; 8 bases are shared with TRBD2. Per the germline V gene, CDR1 is MNHNS and CDR2 is SASEGT. There are 12 residues in the CDR3. Losses at the gene ends were 10 bases for V and 7 bases for J; bases not matched to a gene: 8. The CDR3 region is CATSGGLVTQYF. CDR3 sequence (DNA): TGTGCCACTTCGGGGGGGCTTGTGACCCAGTACTTC.

The V gene is TRBV4-2, the J gene TRBJ2-1; D perhaps matches TRBD1 (7 bases). Trimming left V 0 bases short and J 9 bases short, with 15 bases between. This CDR3 is built from 15 residues. Germline V gene lookup returns CDR1 LGHNA and CDR2 YNFKEQ. The chain's CDR3 is CASSQDRGVPREQFF. DNA for the CDR3: TGTGCCAGCAGCCAAGACAGGGGGGTGCCACGTGAGCAGTTCTTC.

The chain employs TRBV27 and TRBJ2-2; possible D gene TRBD2, 7 bases. V shed 6 bases and J shed 8 bases, with 25 bases lying between them. The V gene's germline CDR1 is MNHEY and CDR2 SMNVEV (reference sequence). CDR3 length: 17 amino acids. The CDR3, as DNA: TGTGCCAGCAGCCTAGGGGGGGGACGGCTGGTGAGGGGGGAGCTGTTTTTT. Protein sequence: CASSLGGGRLVRGELFF.

This clone has only a few counts. The chain recombines TRBV27 with TRBJ2-3, with TRBD2 matching 12 bases. The CDR3 consists of 15 residues. V lost 6 bases to trimming and J lost 6 bases; unmatched junction nucleotides: 7. Germline V lookup: CDR1 MNHEY, CDR2 SMNVEV (reference sequence). Here the CDR3 DNA reads TGTGCCAGCAGCTCTCCTAGCGGGGGGGCCGATACGCAGTATTTT. Protein product: CASSSPSGGADTQYF.

V and J are TRBV10-3 and TRBJ1-1, with D maybe TRBD1 (6 bases). The CDR3 is 14 amino acids. Germline CDR1 ENHRY, CDR2 SYGVKD. V was clipped by 6 bases and J by 5 bases, with 16 bases between them. In DNA, the CDR3 is TGTGCCATCAGAGGGGAGACAGGTAGGACTGAAGCTTTCTTT. Translation gives CAIRGETGRTEAFF.

A remark on this clone: In the same sample, other DNA sequences code for this CDR3. V and J are TRBV5-6 and TRBJ2-1; 7 bases agree with TRBD2. The CDR3 sequence is 15 residues long. With 0 bases clipped from V and 2 bases from J, the junction kept 2 bases outside the gene matches. Germline lookup yields CDR1 SGHDT and CDR2 YYEEEE. In DNA, the CDR3 is TGTGCCAGCAGCTTGGGGGGAGGGGCCTACAATGAGCAGTTCTTC. Translation: CASSLGGGAYNEQFF. The full variable domain, completed using reference TRBV5-6 and TRBJ2-1, is DAGVTQSPTHLIKTRGQQVTLRCSPKSGHDTVSWYQQALGQGPQFIFQYYEEEERQRGNFPDRFSGHQFPNYSSELNVNALLLGDSALYLCASSLGGGAYNEQFFGPGTRLTVL.

This clone was detected only a few times. This rearrangement joins TRBV19 to TRBJ1-2, with a tentative D call TRBD1 (5 bases). The CDR3 loop spans 15 amino acids. V lost 8 bases, J lost 0 bases, and 16 bases lay in between. CDR1 is LNHDA, CDR2 SQIVND, per germline (reference sequence). This CDR3 reads CASAREWGPNYGYTF. Written as DNA, the CDR3 is TGTGCCAGTGCACGAGAGTGGGGCCCTAACTATGGCTACACCTTC.

The chain has TRBV15 and TRBJ1-2; D possibly corresponds to TRBD1 (5 bases). Germline CDR1 LNHNV, CDR2 YYDKDF (reference sequence). CDR3 length equals 13 residues. Trimming left V 1 base short and J 8 bases short, with 11 bases between. CDR3 in DNA: TGTGCCACCAGCAGAGTGGGGGGAGCAGGCTACACCTTC. This encodes CATSRVGGAGYTF.

This clone was counted once. The chain has TRBV19 and TRBJ2-2, with D perhaps TRBD2 (6 bases). Germline CDR1 LNHDA, CDR2 SQIVND (reference sequence). V lost 3 bases to trimming and J lost 5 bases, with 13 bases between them. This CDR3 is 15 amino acids long. In DNA form, the CDR3 reads TGTGCCAGTAGTATCCGGGGAGGTAGGACCGGGGAGCTGTTTTTT. It is translated as CASSIRGGRTGELFF.

The V call is TRBV4-1, the J call TRBJ2-5, with 7 bases identical to TRBD1. With the DNA end fitting TRBJ2-7 better, the J assignment may be wrong. There are 16 residues in the CDR3. CDR1 MGHRA and CDR2 YSYEKL come from the germline V gene. The CDR3 sequence: CASSQERGQSSYEQYF. For the CDR3, the DNA is TGCGCCAGCAGCCAAGAGAGGGGACAGAGCTCCTACGAGCAGTACTTC.

The chain is built from TRBV19 and TRBJ2-3; possibly TRBD2 for D (6 bases). This CDR3 comprises 14 residues. Germline assignment: CDR1 LNHDA and CDR2 SQIVND (reference sequence). V lost 6 bases to trimming and J lost 2 bases, with 12 bases between them. The CDR3 protein is CASREGPLTDTQYF. CDR3 coding DNA: TGTGCCAGTAGGGAGGGACCCCTCACAGATACGCAGTATTTT.

The chain is built from TRBV2 and TRBJ1-5; D uncertain. This CDR3 has 13 residues. Between the trimmed V and J ends, which lost 8 bases and 0 bases, there was a span of 8 bases. Germline-derived CDR1 and CDR2 are SNHLY and FYNNEI. CDR3 coding DNA: TGTGCCAGCGCTGCAGTTAGCAATCAGCCCCAGCATTTT. Its translation: CASAAVSNQPQHF.

The chain links TRBV6-6 to TRBJ2-7; D possibly corresponds to TRBD2 (5 bases). This CDR3 region has 14 residues. The V gene lost 0 bases and the J gene lost 5 bases, with 11 bases spanning the gap. The germline CDR1 and CDR2 sequences are MNHNY and SVGAGI (reference sequence). The CDR3 DNA sequence: TGTGCCAGCAGTTACTCGAGGGATTCCAACGAGCAGTACTTC. Encoded protein: CASSYSRDSNEQYF.

This chain connects TRBV7-2 to TRBJ2-7; perhaps TRBD2 as D (6 bases). Trimming took 5 bases from V and 3 from J, leaving 11 bases between them. CDR3 length: 13 amino acids. Germline V gene lookup returns CDR1 SGHTA and CDR2 FQGNSA. The CDR3 loop is CASSPGRDYEQYF. In DNA, the CDR3 is TGTGCCAGCAGCCCTGGGCGGGACTACGAGCAGTACTTC.

The V gene is TRBV5-4, the J gene TRBJ2-3; D is unclear. V gave up 2 bases and J gave up 6 bases, with 4 bases separating them. The CDR3 spans 11 residues. CDR1 and CDR2 from the germline V gene are SGHNT and YYREEE (reference sequence). DNA of the CDR3: TGTGCCAGCAGCTTAGCGGATACGCAGTATTTT. It specifies CASSLADTQYF.

The J gene is TRBJ1-4, the V gene TRBV13; D is undetermined. This CDR3 contains 14 residues. Trimming removed 1 base at V and 6 bases at J, with 9 bases between. Germline assignment: CDR1 PRHDT and CDR2 FYEKMQ (reference sequence). CDR3 region: CASSLAAGDEKLFF. DNA for the CDR3: TGTGCCAGCAGCTTAGCCGCAGGCGATGAAAAACTGTTTTTT.

The V call is TRBV10-3, the J call TRBJ1-1, with D perhaps TRBD1 (6 bases). V lost 2 bases and J lost 6, with 13 bases in between. Germline V gene sequence: CDR1 ENHRY, CDR2 SYGVKD. The CDR3 is 14 residues long. The CDR3 DNA follows: TGTGCCATCAGTGAGCCCGACCAGGGGCCTGAAGCTTTCTTT. Its translation is CAISEPDQGPEAFF.